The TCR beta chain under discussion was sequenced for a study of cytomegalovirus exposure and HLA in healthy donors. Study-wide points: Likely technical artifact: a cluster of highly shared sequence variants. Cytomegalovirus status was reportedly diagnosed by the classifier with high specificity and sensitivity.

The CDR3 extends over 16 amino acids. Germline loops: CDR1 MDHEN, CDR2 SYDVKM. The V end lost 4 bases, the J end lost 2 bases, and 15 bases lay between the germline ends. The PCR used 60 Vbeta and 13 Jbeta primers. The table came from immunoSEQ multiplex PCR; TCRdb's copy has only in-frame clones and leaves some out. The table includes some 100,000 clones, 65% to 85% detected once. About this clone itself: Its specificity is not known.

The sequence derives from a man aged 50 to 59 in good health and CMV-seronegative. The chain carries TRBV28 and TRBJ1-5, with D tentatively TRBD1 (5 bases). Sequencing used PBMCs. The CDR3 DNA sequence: TGTGCCAGCAGTTCCAAGTTCTGGGGGGGCAATCAGCCCCAGCATTTT. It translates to CASSSKFWGGNQPQHF.